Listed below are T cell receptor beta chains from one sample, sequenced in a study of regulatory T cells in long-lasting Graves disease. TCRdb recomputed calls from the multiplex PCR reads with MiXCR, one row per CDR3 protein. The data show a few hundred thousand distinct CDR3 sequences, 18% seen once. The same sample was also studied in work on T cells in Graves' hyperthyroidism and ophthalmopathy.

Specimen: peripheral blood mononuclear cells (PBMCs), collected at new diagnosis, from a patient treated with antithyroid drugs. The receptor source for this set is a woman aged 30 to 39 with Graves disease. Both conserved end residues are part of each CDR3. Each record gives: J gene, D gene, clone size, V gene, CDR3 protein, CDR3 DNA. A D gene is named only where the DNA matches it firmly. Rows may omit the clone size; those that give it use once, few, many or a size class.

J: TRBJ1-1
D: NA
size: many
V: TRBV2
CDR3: CASRVSNYRVGFEAFF
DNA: TGTGCCAGCAGAGTATCCAACTACAGGGTTGGCTTTGAAGCTTTCTTT

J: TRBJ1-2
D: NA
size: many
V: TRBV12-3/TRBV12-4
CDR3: CASSSMLRKGGYTF
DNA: TGTGCCAGCAGTTCTATGCTAAGGAAGGGCGGCTACACCTTC

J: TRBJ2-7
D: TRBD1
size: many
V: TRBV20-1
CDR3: CSAATGAYEQYF
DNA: TGCAGTGCCGCGACAGGGGCCTACGAGCAGTACTTC

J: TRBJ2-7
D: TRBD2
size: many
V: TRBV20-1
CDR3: CSARAWTSGGGYEQYF
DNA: TGCAGTGCTAGAGCCTGGACTAGCGGGGGGGGCTACGAGCAGTACTTC

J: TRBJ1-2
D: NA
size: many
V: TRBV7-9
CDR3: CASSFPGQSNVYGYTF
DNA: TGTGCCAGCAGCTTCCCCGGACAGAGCAATGTTTATGGCTACACCTTC

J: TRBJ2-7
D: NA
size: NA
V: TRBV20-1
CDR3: CSARDYAVPYEQYF
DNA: TGCAGTGCTAGAGATTACGCAGTCCCCTACGAGCAGTACTTC

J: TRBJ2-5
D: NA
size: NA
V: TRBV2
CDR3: CASRGTGGLQETQCF
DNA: TGTGCCAGCAGGGGGACTGGGGGCCTTCAAGAGACCCAGTGCTTC

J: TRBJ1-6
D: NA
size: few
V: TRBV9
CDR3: CASSQTASSYNSPLHF
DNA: TGTGCCAGCAGCCAGACAGCGAGCTCCTATAATTCACCCCTCCACTTT

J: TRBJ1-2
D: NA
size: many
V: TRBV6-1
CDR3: CASSEVRRGGYTF
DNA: TGTGCCAGCAGTGAAGTGCGTCGGGGAGGCTACACCTTC

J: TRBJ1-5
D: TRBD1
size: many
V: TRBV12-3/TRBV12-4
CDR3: CASSGTGWRNQPQHF
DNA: TGTGCCAGCAGTGGGACAGGGTGGCGCAATCAGCCCCAGCATTTT

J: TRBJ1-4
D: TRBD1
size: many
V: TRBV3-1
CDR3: CASSPKTGFKGSEKLFF
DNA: TGTGCCAGCAGCCCAAAGACAGGGTTCAAGGGGAGTGAAAAACTGTTTTTT

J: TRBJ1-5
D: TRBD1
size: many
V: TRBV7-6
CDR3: CASSLQTGDYQPQHF
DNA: TGTGCCAGCAGCCTCCAGACAGGGGACTATCAGCCCCAGCATTTT

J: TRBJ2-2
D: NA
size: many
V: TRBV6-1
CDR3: CASSTSGELFF
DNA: TGTGCCAGCAGTACCTCCGGGGAGCTGTTTTTT

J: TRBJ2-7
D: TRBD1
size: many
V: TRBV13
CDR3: CASSFQDRIYEQYF
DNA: TGTGCCAGCAGCTTTCAGGACAGGATCTACGAGCAGTACTTC

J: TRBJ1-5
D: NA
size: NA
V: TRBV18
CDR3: CASSPSPPAPQHF
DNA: TGTGCCAGCTCACCGTCCCCACCGGCGCCCCAGCATTTT

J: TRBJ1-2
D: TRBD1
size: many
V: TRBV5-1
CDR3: CASSIGQGRDGYTF
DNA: TGTGCCAGCAGCATCGGACAGGGTAGGGATGGCTACACCTTC

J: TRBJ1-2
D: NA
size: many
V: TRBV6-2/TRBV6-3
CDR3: CASSYYSHYGYTF
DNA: TGTGCCAGCAGTTACTATTCACACTATGGCTACACCTTC

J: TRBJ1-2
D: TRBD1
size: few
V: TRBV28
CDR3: CASRDRGLANYGYTF
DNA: TGTGCCAGCCGCGACAGGGGACTAGCTAACTATGGCTACACCTTC

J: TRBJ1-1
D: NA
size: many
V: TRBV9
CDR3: CASSLQMNTEAFF
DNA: TGTGCCAGCAGCCTTCAGATGAACACTGAAGCTTTCTTT

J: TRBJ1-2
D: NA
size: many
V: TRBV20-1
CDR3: CSPAPGVNYGYTF
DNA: TGCAGTCCGGCGCCGGGGGTAAACTATGGCTACACCTTC

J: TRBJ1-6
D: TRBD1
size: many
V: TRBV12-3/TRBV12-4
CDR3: CASSYLSTGENSPLHF
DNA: TGTGCCAGCAGTTACCTTTCGACAGGGGAGAATTCACCCCTCCACTTT

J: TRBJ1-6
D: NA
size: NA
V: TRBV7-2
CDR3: CASSQTVNSSPLHF
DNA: TGTGCCAGCAGCCAGACAGTTAATTCTTCACCCCTCCACTTT

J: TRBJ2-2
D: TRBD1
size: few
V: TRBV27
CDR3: CASSLSGTGFTGELFF
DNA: TGTGCCAGCAGTTTATCCGGGACAGGGTTCACCGGGGAGCTGTTTTTT

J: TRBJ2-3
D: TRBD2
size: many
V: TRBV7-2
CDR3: CASSLAGGSTDTQYF
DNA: TGTGCCAGCAGTTTAGCGGGCGGAAGCACAGATACGCAGTATTTT

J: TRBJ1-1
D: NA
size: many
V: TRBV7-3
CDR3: CASSFNPGTIPENTEAFF
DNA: TGTGCCAGCAGCTTCAATCCCGGGACAATTCCCGAAAACACTGAAGCTTTCTTT

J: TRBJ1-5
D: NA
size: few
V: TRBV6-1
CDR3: CASHAGKLGNQPQHF
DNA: TGTGCCAGCCACGCTGGGAAATTGGGCAATCAGCCCCAGCATTTT

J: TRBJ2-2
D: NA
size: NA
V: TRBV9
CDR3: CASSVAPRNTGELFF
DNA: TGTGCCAGCAGCGTAGCCCCGAGGAACACCGGGGAGCTGTTTTTT

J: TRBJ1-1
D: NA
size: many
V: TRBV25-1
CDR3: CASSEGGYPEAFF
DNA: TGTGCCAGCAGTGAAGGAGGGTATCCTGAAGCTTTCTTT

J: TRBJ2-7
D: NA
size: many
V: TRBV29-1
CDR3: CSVVAQGRGEQYF
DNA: TGCAGCGTTGTAGCGCAGGGAAGGGGCGAGCAGTACTTC

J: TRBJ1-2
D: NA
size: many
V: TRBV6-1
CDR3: CASSQQEGTYGYTF
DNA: TGTGCCAGCAGCCAACAGGAAGGGACCTATGGCTACACCTTC

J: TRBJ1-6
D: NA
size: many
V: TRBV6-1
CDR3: CASSKKEGGNSPLHF
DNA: TGTGCCAGCAGTAAGAAAGAGGGCGGTAATTCACCCCTCCACTTT

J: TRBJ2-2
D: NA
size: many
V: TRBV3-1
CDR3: CASSHGGLGTGELFF
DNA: TGTGCCAGCAGCCATGGGGGCTTGGGCACCGGGGAGCTGTTTTTT

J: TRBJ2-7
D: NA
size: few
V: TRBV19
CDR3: CASSIGVGGNYEQYF
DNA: TGTGCCAGTAGTATAGGAGTGGGCGGCAACTACGAGCAGTACTTC

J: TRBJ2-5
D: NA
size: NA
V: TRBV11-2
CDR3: CASSPGFQETQYF
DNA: TGTGCCAGCAGCCCAGGGTTCCAAGAGACCCAGTACTTC

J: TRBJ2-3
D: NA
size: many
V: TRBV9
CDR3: CASSVGWATDTQYF
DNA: TGTGCCAGCAGCGTGGGGTGGGCCACAGATACGCAGTATTTT

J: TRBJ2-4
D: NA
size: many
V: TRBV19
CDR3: CASSIGTGRTAQNIQYF
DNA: TGTGCCAGTAGTATCGGAACAGGGAGAACCGCGCAAAACATTCAGTACTTC

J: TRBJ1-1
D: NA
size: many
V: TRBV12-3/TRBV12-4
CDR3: CASRPFTGYTEAFF
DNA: TGTGCCAGCAGGCCCTTCACGGGGTACACTGAAGCTTTCTTT

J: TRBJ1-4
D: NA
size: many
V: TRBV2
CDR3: CASSESIEKLFF
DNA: TGTGCCAGCAGTGAATCTATAGAAAAACTGTTTTTT

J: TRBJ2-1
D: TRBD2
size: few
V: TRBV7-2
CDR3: CASSPPPGGPTYNEQFF
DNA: TGTGCCAGCAGCCCCCCCCCGGGGGGGCCTACCTACAATGAGCAGTTCTTC

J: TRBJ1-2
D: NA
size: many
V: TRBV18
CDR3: CASSPDQRGYTF
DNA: TGTGCCAGCTCACCGGATCAAAGAGGCTACACCTTC

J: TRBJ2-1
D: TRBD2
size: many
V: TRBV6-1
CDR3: CASSEVLAGRFNEQFF
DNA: TGTGCCAGCAGTGAAGTCCTAGCGGGGCGATTCAATGAGCAGTTCTTC

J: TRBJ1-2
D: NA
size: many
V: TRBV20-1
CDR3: CSAGQPDGYTF
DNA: TGCAGTGCCGGACAGCCAGATGGCTACACCTTC

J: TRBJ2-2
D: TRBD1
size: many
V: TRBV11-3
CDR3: CASSPDRRTGELFF
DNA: TGTGCCAGCAGCCCGGACAGGCGAACCGGGGAGCTGTTTTTT

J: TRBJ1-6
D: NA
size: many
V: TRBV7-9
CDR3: CASIRSDQYYNSPLHF
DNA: TGTGCCAGCATAAGGTCAGATCAATACTATAATTCACCCCTCCACTTT

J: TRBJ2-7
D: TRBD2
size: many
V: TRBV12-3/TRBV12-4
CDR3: CASSLPGGYEQYF
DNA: TGTGCCAGCAGTTTACCGGGGGGCTACGAGCAGTACTTC

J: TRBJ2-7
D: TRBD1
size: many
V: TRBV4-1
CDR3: CASSRFRTGTYEQYF
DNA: TGCGCCAGCAGCCGGTTTCGGACAGGGACCTACGAGCAGTACTTC

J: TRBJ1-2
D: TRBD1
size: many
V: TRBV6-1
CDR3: CASRPTGGVYGYTF
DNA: TGTGCCAGCAGGCCAACAGGGGGTGTCTATGGCTACACCTTC

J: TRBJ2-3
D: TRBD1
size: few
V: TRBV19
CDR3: CASSIRDRKTDTQYF
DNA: TGTGCCAGTAGTATTCGGGACAGAAAAACAGATACGCAGTATTTT

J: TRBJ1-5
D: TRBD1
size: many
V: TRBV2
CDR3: CAGRTGNNQPQHF
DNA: TGTGCCGGCCGGACAGGGAACAATCAGCCCCAGCATTTT

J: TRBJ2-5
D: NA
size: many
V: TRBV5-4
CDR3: CASGLGQETQYF
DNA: TGTGCCAGCGGGTTGGGGCAAGAGACCCAGTACTTC

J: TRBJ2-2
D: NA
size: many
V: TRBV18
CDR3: CASSQGFNTGELFF
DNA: TGTGCCAGCTCACAGGGCTTCAACACCGGGGAGCTGTTTTTT

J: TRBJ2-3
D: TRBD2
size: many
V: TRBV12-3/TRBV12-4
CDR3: CASSKRSGGASDTQYF
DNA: TGTGCCAGCAGCAAGAGAAGCGGGGGGGCCTCAGATACGCAGTATTTT

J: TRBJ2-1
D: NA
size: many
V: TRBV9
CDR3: CASSPRTNSPNNEQFF
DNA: TGTGCCAGCAGTCCGAGGACTAACAGCCCCAACAATGAGCAGTTCTTC

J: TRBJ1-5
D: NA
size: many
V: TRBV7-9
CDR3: CASSFSDSNQPQHF
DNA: TGTGCCAGCAGCTTCTCGGACAGCAATCAGCCCCAGCATTTT

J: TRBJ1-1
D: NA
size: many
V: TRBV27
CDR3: CASSLNRARNTEAFF
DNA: TGTGCCAGCAGTTTAAACAGAGCTCGGAACACTGAAGCTTTCTTT

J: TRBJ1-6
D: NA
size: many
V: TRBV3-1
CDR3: CASSRTPSSPLHF
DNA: TGTGCCAGCAGCCGGACACCTAGCTCACCCCTCCACTTT

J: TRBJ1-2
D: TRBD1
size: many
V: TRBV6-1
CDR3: CASTPGQGVLYTF
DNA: TGTGCCAGCACCCCGGGACAGGGTGTTCTCTACACCTTC

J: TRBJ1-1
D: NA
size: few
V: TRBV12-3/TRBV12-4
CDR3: CASSLAGGLATEAFF
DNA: TGTGCCAGCAGTTTAGCGGGGGGTCTGGCAACTGAAGCTTTCTTT

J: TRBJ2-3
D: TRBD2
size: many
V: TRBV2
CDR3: CASMRASGGALDTQYF
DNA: TGTGCCAGCATGAGGGCTAGCGGGGGGGCATTAGATACGCAGTATTTT

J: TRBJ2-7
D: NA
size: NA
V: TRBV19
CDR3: CASTGRGYEQYF
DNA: TGTGCCAGCACAGGGAGAGGCTACGAGCAGTACTTC